A selection of T cell receptor beta chains follows, all from one sample in a study of CD8 T cells in ankylosing spondylitis. TCRdb processed the 5' RACE reads anew with MiXCR; each CDR3 protein has one entry. The data show around 340,000 distinct CDR3 sequences, approximately 22% seen once. Sequenced sample: blood, either unsorted or a sorted T cell fraction (not recorded which). These receptors all stem from a male donor with ankylosing spondylitis or in good health (not recorded which). Each CDR3 is given with its conserved first and last residue. Each record gives: J gene, V gene, D gene, clone size, CDR3 protein, CDR3 DNA. D genes are given only for firm matches. Clone size appears in some rows only: once, few, many, or a class for an expanded clone.

TRBJ2-5 | TRBV20-1 | . | . | CSARPLGVQETQYF | TGCAGTGCTAGACCCTTAGGGGTTCAAGAGACCCAGTACTTC
TRBJ2-6 | TRBV6-1 | . | . | CASSGGLSFVGANVLTF | TGTGCCAGCAGTGGGGGCCTAAGCTTCGTTGGGGCCAACGTCCTGACTTTC
TRBJ1-2 | TRBV29-1 | . | . | CSVTKDQGGVYTF | TGCAGCGTTACCAAGGACCAAGGGGGTGTCTACACCTTC
TRBJ2-3 | TRBV15 | . | . | CATSRDLGVGDTQYF | TGTGCCACCAGCAGAGATTTGGGGGTGGGAGATACGCAGTATTTT
TRBJ2-1 | TRBV27 | . | . | CASSLSPPGQDRYNEQFF | TGTGCCAGCAGTTTATCTCCCCCCGGGCAGGACCGTTACAATGAGCAGTTCTTC
TRBJ2-1 | TRBV29-1 | . | . | CSTPAPERSSYNEQFF | TGCAGCACCCCGGCCCCAGAGCGTAGCTCCTACAATGAGCAGTTCTTC
TRBJ2-7 | TRBV20-1 | TRBD1 | . | CSARVDRGQGEQYF | TGCAGTGCTAGAGTCGACAGGGGCCAGGGCGAGCAGTACTTC
TRBJ2-1 | TRBV29-1 | TRBD2 | . | CSARTSGGNEQFF | TGCAGCGCCCGGACTAGCGGGGGGAATGAGCAGTTCTTC
TRBJ2-2 | TRBV10-3 | . | . | CAISDPDRQAGELFF | TGTGCCATCAGTGACCCGGATAGGCAGGCCGGGGAGCTGTTTTTT
TRBJ1-2 | TRBV29-1 | . | . | CSVEAANYGYTF | TGCAGCGTTGAAGCAGCAAACTATGGCTACACCTTC
TRBJ2-7 | TRBV15 | TRBD1 | few | CATSRGWTGGSYEQYF | TGTGCCACCAGCAGAGGTTGGACAGGGGGCTCCTACGAGCAGTACTTC
TRBJ2-2 | TRBV4-1 | . | . | CASSRGEAAGELFF | TGCGCCAGCAGCCGGGGGGAGGCAGCCGGGGAGCTGTTTTTT
TRBJ2-2 | TRBV3-1 | TRBD2 | . | CASSHLSGGRPTNTGELFF | TGTGCCAGCAGCCACCTTAGCGGGGGGAGACCCACGAACACCGGGGAGCTGTTTTTT
TRBJ2-1 | TRBV11-2 | . | . | CASSLVGGNNEQFF | TGTGCCAGCAGCTTAGTTGGGGGAAACAATGAGCAGTTCTTC
TRBJ2-7 | TRBV4-1 | TRBD1 | . | CASSQTPGQGLNYEQYF | TGCGCCAGCAGCCAAACCCCGGGACAGGGTCTCAACTACGAGCAGTACTTC
TRBJ2-1 | TRBV7-2 | TRBD1 | . | CASSATTQGASFF | TGTGCCAGCAGCGCGACTACGCAGGGGGCGTCGTTCTTC
TRBJ1-3 | TRBV12-3/TRBV12-4 | . | few | CASSFQGFSGNTIYF | TGTGCCAGCAGTTTCCAGGGTTTCTCTGGAAACACCATATATTTT
TRBJ2-6 | TRBV18 | . | . | CASLTGTGANVLTF | TGTGCCAGCTTAACAGGGACTGGGGCCAACGTCCTGACTTTC
TRBJ1-6 | TRBV6-2/TRBV6-3 | . | . | CASSYPGNSPLHF | TGTGCCAGCAGTTATCCGGGGAATTCACCCCTCCACTTT
TRBJ2-1 | TRBV6-1 | TRBD2 | many | CASSSLGTSGNNEQFF | TGTGCCAGCAGTAGTCTGGGGACTAGCGGCAACAATGAGCAGTTCTTC
TRBJ2-5 | TRBV20-1 | TRBD2 | few | CSARDFPPLAGGRETQYF | TGCAGTGCTAGAGATTTCCCCCCACTAGCGGGGGGAAGGGAGACCCAGTACTTC
TRBJ2-7 | TRBV29-1 | TRBD1 | . | CSVQSDRDTYEQYF | TGCAGCGTTCAATCGGACAGGGATACCTACGAGCAGTACTTC
TRBJ2-1 | TRBV12-3/TRBV12-4 | TRBD2 | . | CASSLVSGGGEQFF | TGTGCCAGCAGTTTGGTGAGCGGGGGGGGTGAGCAGTTCTTC
TRBJ2-7 | TRBV4-1 | . | few | CASSTGHEQYF | TGCGCCAGCTCCACCGGTCACGAGCAGTACTTC
TRBJ2-7 | TRBV20-1 | . | . | CSARWGVPYEQYF | TGCAGTGCTAGATGGGGGGTCCCTTACGAGCAGTACTTC
TRBJ2-7 | TRBV5-5 | TRBD1 | few | CASSSVLDRDYEQYF | TGTGCCAGCAGCTCCGTCCTAGACAGGGATTACGAGCAGTACTTC
TRBJ2-3 | TRBV6-4 | . | . | CASSDGSDTDTQYF | TGTGCCAGCAGTGACGGTTCGGACACAGATACGCAGTATTTT
TRBJ1-1 | TRBV27 | TRBD1 | . | CASSFTTGLTEAFF | TGTGCCAGCAGTTTTACGACAGGGCTCACTGAAGCTTTCTTT
TRBJ1-4 | TRBV28 | TRBD1 | . | CASSSGTGWDEKLFF | TGTGCCAGCAGTTCTGGGACAGGGTGGGATGAAAAACTGTTTTTT
TRBJ2-5 | TRBV12-3/TRBV12-4 | TRBD1 | . | CASNQGTGETQYF | TGTGCCAGCAATCAGGGGACAGGAGAGACCCAGTACTTC
TRBJ2-7 | TRBV29-1 | . | few | CSVAPGGAHEQYF | TGCAGCGTTGCTCCCGGCGGGGCCCACGAGCAGTACTTC
TRBJ2-7 | TRBV7-6 | . | . | CASSLRGARDEQYF | TGTGCCAGCAGCTTACGGGGAGCTCGCGACGAGCAGTACTTC